The 25 T cell receptor beta chains below all came from one sample that was sequenced in a study of blood T cells in healthy people across ages. The authors ran a second PCR of about 6 to 11 cycles using a sample-barcoded 5' primer and a J-beta primer mix. MiXCR, run by TCRdb on the 5' RACE reads, gives a single entry per CDR3 protein. This table has roughly 500,000 distinct CDR3 sequences, about 25% appearing once. The sequencing sample was made of blood. Receptors originate from a woman between 65 and 79 years old in good health.

V is TRBV20-1 and J is TRBJ1-4; D is uncertain. In germline, CDR1 is DFQATT, CDR2 SNEGSKA (reference sequence). This CDR3 has 15 amino acids. The V end was cut by 0 bases, the J end by 7 bases, with 15 bases between. The CDR3 nucleotides are TGCAGTGCTAGAGATCGGGGAGGGTGGGGTGAAAAACTGTTTTTT. Its translation is CSARDRGGWGEKLFF.

The sample holds one count of this clonotype. The gene calls are TRBV3-1 and TRBJ2-5, with D possibly matching TRBD2 (6 bases). This CDR3 is built from 15 residues. CDR1 and CDR2 from the germline V gene are LGHDT and YNNKEL (reference sequence). The V gene lost 1 base and the J gene lost 1 base, with 10 bases spanning the gap. The chain's CDR3 is CASSQGGAPQETQYF. In DNA, the CDR3 is TGTGCCAGCAGCCAAGGCGGGGCCCCCCAAGAGACCCAGTACTTC.

The chain is built from TRBV4-1 and TRBJ1-6; D is unclear. In germline, CDR1 is MGHRA, CDR2 YSYEKL. V lost 0 bases, J lost 4 bases, and 7 bases lay in between. CDR3 size: 15 residues. The CDR3 nucleotides read TGCGCCAGCAGCCAAGATGCCGTGTATAATTCACCCCTCCACTTT. It encodes CASSQDAVYNSPLHF.

In its sample, this clonotype was seen a few times. The chain uses TRBV25-1 and TRBJ2-5; D is perhaps TRBD1 or TRBD2 (6 bases each). CDR3 size: 14 residues. The ends were cut back, 4 bases at V and 7 bases at J, with 16 bases in the middle. CDR1 is MGHDK, CDR2 SYGVNS, per germline. CDR3 DNA: TGTGCCAGCAGTGTACAAGGGGGGACTGGGACCCAGTACTTC. Residues: CASSVQGGTGTQYF. Full variable domain (missing parts from reference TRBV25-1 and TRBJ2-5): EADIYQTPRYLVIGTGKKITLECSQTMGHDKMYWYQQDPGMELHLIHYSYGVNSTEKGDLSSESTVSRIRTEHFPLTLESARPSHTSQYLCASSVQGGTGTQYFGPGTRLLVL.

This chain connects TRBV5-1 to TRBJ1-3; weak D call: TRBD1 (5 bases). Trimming stripped 5 bases from V and 0 bases from J, with 9 bases between. CDR3 length equals 14 residues. Germline loops: CDR1 SGHRS, CDR2 YFSETQ. CDR3 sequence (DNA): TGCGCCAGCAGAGGGACGGCCTCTGGAAACACCATATATTTT. Translated, it gives CASRGTASGNTIYF.

This clonotype turned up a few times. The chain carries TRBV6-5 and TRBJ2-5; 7 bases match TRBD1. The end of the DNA fits TRBJ2-7 better, so the J call may be wrong. Per germline, CDR1 MNHEY and CDR2 SVGAGI. This CDR3 contains 14 residues. CDR3 sequence reads: CASSYFRGSSEQYF. DNA for the CDR3: TGTGCCAGCAGTTATTTCAGGGGGTCTTCCGAGCAGTACTTC.

Only a few counts were recorded for this clonotype. This chain uses TRBV5-1 with TRBJ2-3; no firm D call. The germline gives CDR1 SGHRS, CDR2 YFSETQ. The ends were cut back, 3 bases at V and 0 bases at J, with 8 bases in the middle. The CDR3 runs to 14 residues. The chain's CDR3 is CASSSGTSTDTQYF. The CDR3 nucleotides read TGCGCCAGCAGCTCAGGTACTAGCACAGATACGCAGTATTTT.

Ten or more counts support this clonotype. The V gene is TRBV3-1, the J gene TRBJ2-2; D may be TRBD2 (5 bases). Germline V gives CDR1 LGHDT, CDR2 YNNKEL (reference sequence). There are 13 residues in the CDR3. Trimming stripped 3 bases from V and 11 bases from J, with 13 bases between. The CDR3 nucleotides read TGTGCCAGCAGCCATTTCGGGATGGGAGAGCTGTTTTTT. Translation gives CASSHFGMGELFF.

This chain links TRBV7-2 with TRBJ2-2; TRBD2 is a possible D gene (6 bases). The CDR3 sequence is 15 residues long. Trimming shortened V by 5 bases and J by 2 bases, and 12 bases separated the two germline ends. Germline V lookup: CDR1 SGHTA, CDR2 FQGNSA. CDR3 DNA sequence: TGTGCCAGCAGCGGACTAATCCTAAACACCGGGGAGCTGTTTTTT. It translates to CASSGLILNTGELFF. The variable domain in full, with the rest retrieved from reference TRBV7-2 and TRBJ2-2, is GAGVSQSPSNKVTEKGKDVELRCDPISGHTALYWYRQSLGQGLEFLIYFQGNSAPDKSGLPSDRFSAERTGGSVSTLTIQRTQQEDSAVYLCASSGLILNTGELFFGEGSRLTVL.

The rearrangement links TRBV7-9 to TRBJ2-3; a possible D gene is TRBD1 (6 bases). Deletions cut 5 bases from V and 3 bases from J, with 12 bases between. Germline loops: CDR1 SEHNR, CDR2 FQNEAQ (reference sequence). This CDR3 region has 14 residues. CDR3 bases: TGTGCCAGCAGCCGAGGACAGTTAACAGATACGCAGTATTTT. Its translation is CASSRGQLTDTQYF.

This clonotype was found once. One end of the junction fails to match germline, which may point to a read error. The chain recombines TRBV7-7 with TRBJ1-4, with a weak D call TRBD1 (5 bases). Per germline, CDR1 SSHAT and CDR2 FNYEAQ (reference sequence). This CDR3 is 16 amino acids long. The CDR3 reads CASSSGLGGTNEKLFF. As DNA, the CDR3 is TGTGCTAGCAGCTCAGGATTGGGGGGGACTAATGAAAAACTGTTTTTT.

This rearrangement joins TRBV6-2 or TRBV6-3 to TRBJ2-3, with no clear D. Deletions cut 4 bases from V and 0 bases from J, with 8 bases between. The CDR3 runs to 14 residues. Germline V gene data show CDR1 as MNHEY and CDR2 as SVGEGT. CDR3 residues: CASSSTSSTDTQYF. In nucleotides, the CDR3 is TGTGCCAGCAGTTCCACTTCTAGCACAGATACGCAGTATTTT.

The CDR3 spells CATSVGQGDYEQYF. The CDR3 DNA is TGTGCCACCAGCGTGGGACAGGGCGACTACGAGCAGTACTTC. The V call is TRBV15, the J call TRBJ2-7; 9 bases match TRBD1. Trimming took 5 bases from V and 3 from J; bases not matched to a gene: 5. Germline lookup yields CDR1 LNHNV and CDR2 YYDKDF (reference sequence). This CDR3 region has 14 residues.

This clonotype has a handful of counts. At one boundary the junction diverges from the germline segment, which might be a read error. The V and J genes are TRBV7-7 and TRBJ2-3; TRBD2 might be the D (6 bases). Germline CDR1 SSHAT, CDR2 FNYEAQ (reference sequence). The CDR3 covers 14 residues. The CDR3 sequence is CASSQRVPADTQYF. CDR3 in DNA: TGTGCTAGCAGCCAGCGGGTCCCAGCGGATACGCAGTATTTT.

The chain has TRBV9 and TRBJ2-5; tentatively, D is TRBD1 (6 bases). The J call may be in error: the DNA end matches TRBJ2-1 better. Germline-derived CDR1 and CDR2 are SGDLS and YYNGEE. CDR3 length: 15 residues. CDR3 loop: CASSVWAGEYNEQFF. CDR3 DNA: TGTGCCAGCAGCGTATGGGCAGGGGAATACAATGAGCAGTTCTTC.

The chain uses TRBV2 and TRBJ1-5; D may be TRBD1 (5 bases). V was clipped by 6 bases and J by 5 bases, with 14 bases between them. Per the germline V gene, CDR1 is SNHLY and CDR2 is FYNNEI. This CDR3 has 14 residues. Here the CDR3 DNA reads TGTGCCAGCAGGTGGAGCGACAGTTATCAGCCCCAGCATTTT. This codes for CASRWSDSYQPQHF.

The rearrangement joins TRBV5-5 to TRBJ1-3, with a possible D match to TRBD1 (5 bases). Germline-derived CDR1 and CDR2 are SGHKS and YYEKEE (reference sequence). The CDR3 loop spans 14 amino acids. V was cut by 7 bases and J by 0 bases, with 11 bases left in between. As DNA, the CDR3 is TGTGCCAGCTTAGACAGCCCCTCTGGAAACACCATATATTTT. This codes for CASLDSPSGNTIYF.

The chain links TRBV20-1 to TRBJ1-1, with D possibly TRBD1 on 6 matching bases. This CDR3 region has 11 residues. Germline assignment: CDR1 DFQATT and CDR2 SNEGSKA (reference sequence). The V gene lost 3 bases and the J gene lost 5 bases, with 7 bases spanning the gap. In DNA form, the CDR3 reads TGCAGTGCTAGTCAGGGGACTGAAGCTTTCTTT. Residues: CSASQGTEAFF.

This clonotype was observed at least ten times. The chain is built from TRBV18 and TRBJ2-2, with D maybe TRBD2 (5 bases). The germline V gene has CDR1 KGHSH and CDR2 LQKENI. Deletions cut 4 bases from V and 3 bases from J, with 9 bases between. The CDR3 has 14 amino acids. This CDR3 reads CASSRTADTGELFF. CDR3 nucleotides: TGTGCCAGCTCACGAACAGCGGACACCGGGGAGCTGTTTTTT.

This clonotype was counted between two and nine times. The chain combines TRBV7-2 with TRBJ2-3; 7 nucleotides agree with TRBD2. CDR3 length equals 12 residues. The germline CDR1 and CDR2 sequences are SGHTA and FQGNSA. J gave up 4 bases and V 5 bases, and 0 bases lay outside the gene matches. The CDR3 spells CASSRGADTQYF. The CDR3 bases are TGTGCCAGCAGCCGGGGGGCAGATACGCAGTATTTT.

The chain is built from TRBV18 and TRBJ2-3; D is possibly TRBD1 (5 bases). CDR3 length equals 13 residues. CDR1 is KGHSH and CDR2 is LQKENI in the germline V gene. V was trimmed by 5 bases and J by 5 bases, leaving 11 bases between them. The CDR3 loop is CASSAAGKDTQYF. In DNA form, the CDR3 reads TGTGCCAGCTCAGCCGCAGGGAAAGATACGCAGTATTTT.

This clonotype was seen a handful of times. V usage is TRBV7-8 and J usage is TRBJ2-3, with 8 nucleotides matching TRBD2. Germline trimming cut 1 base from V and 2 bases from J; bases unmatched to any gene: 8. CDR1 and CDR2 from the germline V gene are SGHVS and FQNEAQ. The CDR3 sequence is 17 residues long. The CDR3 DNA reads TGTGCCAGCAGCTTAGGGGTTTCGCGGGGGGACACAGATACGCAGTATTTT. Residues: CASSLGVSRGDTDTQYF.

The sample holds a few counts of this clonotype. The J gene is TRBJ2-5, the V gene TRBV2; D may be TRBD1 or TRBD2 (5 bases each). Trimming left V 0 bases short and J 5 bases short, with 10 bases between. Germline loops: CDR1 SNHLY, CDR2 FYNNEI. There are 14 residues in the CDR3. CDR3 bases: TGTGCCAGCAGTGAAGCTGGGGGAGTGGAGACCCAGTACTTC. It is translated as CASSEAGGVETQYF.

This rearrangement joins TRBV10-3 to TRBJ1-1; a possible D gene is TRBD1 (5 bases). The CDR3 totals 15 residues. Per the germline V gene, CDR1 is ENHRY and CDR2 is SYGVKD. V was pared by 4 bases and J by 3 bases, with 15 bases between. The CDR3 DNA is TGTGCCATCAGTGCGTTGCCCGCGGGGGACACTGAAGCTTTCTTT. Amino acids: CAISALPAGDTEAFF.

The chain recombines TRBV18 with TRBJ2-5; no definite D call. The J call may be mistaken, given a closer DNA end match to TRBJ2-1. The CDR3 runs to 13 residues. Looked up from germline, CDR1 is KGHSH and CDR2 is LQKENI. The chain's CDR3 is CASSPLGANEQFF. The CDR3 DNA sequence: TGTGCCAGCTCACCATTAGGAGCTAATGAGCAGTTCTTC.